Below, 10 T cell receptor beta chains from the same sample are listed, as sequenced in a study of vaccination and CD4 T cells after COVID-19. These receptors' antigens are unknown. Sequence data for DNA of cultured CD4+ T cells were generated by the Oncomine TCR Beta short-read assay. Using its own MiXCR run on the PCR reads, TCRdb lists one record per CDR3 protein. The sample consists of fewer than 25,000 distinct CDR3 sequences, roughly two fifths of them appearing once. Sample time point: late sampling 161 to 241 days after vaccination in three convalescent patients. Treatment given: roughly 10-day PBMC culture with coronavirus spike peptide pools or control peptides (ViraFEST assay). This specimen consisted of CD4+ T cells from blood, cultured in vitro, obtained about 7 months after SARS-CoV-2 vaccination. These receptors were collected from a human donor who had recovered from COVID-19.

This clonotype has only a few counts. The chain combines TRBV6-1 with TRBJ1-5; tentative D call: TRBD1 (5 bases). This CDR3 is built from 14 residues. Germline V lookup: CDR1 MNHNS, CDR2 SASEGT. The V gene lost 6 bases and the J gene lost 9 bases, with 18 bases spanning the gap. In DNA form, the CDR3 reads TGTGCCAGCAGGGGGTGGTTTCTAGGGGCGCCCCAGCATTTT. It is translated as CASRGWFLGAPQHF.

V usage is TRBV20-1 and J usage is TRBJ2-5; possible D gene TRBD1, 5 bases. V shed 4 bases and J shed 2 bases, with 11 bases lying between them. CDR3 length: 13 amino acids. Germline CDR1 and CDR2: DFQATT and SNEGSKA (reference sequence). The CDR3 protein is CSATKTVQETQYF. The CDR3 DNA reads as TGCAGTGCTACCAAGACAGTACAAGAGACCCAGTACTTC.

This clonotype was observed a few times. The chain carries TRBV20-1 and TRBJ2-3; 8 bases line up with TRBD2. The V gene's germline CDR1 is DFQATT and CDR2 SNEGSKA (reference sequence). This CDR3 is 17 amino acids long. V lost 1 base to trimming and J lost 0 bases; unmatched junction nucleotides: 9. The DNA of the CDR3 is TGCAGTGCTAGAGGGACTAGCTACAGCTCTAGCACAGATACGCAGTATTTT. As protein: CSARGTSYSSSTDTQYF.

This clonotype was seen only a few times. The V gene is TRBV20-1, the J gene TRBJ1-5; D unclear. The germline V gene encodes CDR1 DFQATT and CDR2 SNEGSKA (reference sequence). V was pared by 2 bases and J by 5 bases, with 10 bases between. The CDR3 consists of 13 residues. CDR3 region: CSARIFQDQPQHF. The CDR3 nucleotides are TGCAGTGCTAGAATATTCCAGGATCAGCCCCAGCATTTT.

The sample holds a few counts of this clonotype. This chain uses TRBV7-6 with TRBJ1-2, with a possible D match to TRBD1 (5 bases). The ends were cut back, 9 bases at V and 4 bases at J, with 21 bases in the middle. This CDR3 is 15 amino acids long. Germline V gene data show CDR1 as SGHVS and CDR2 as FNYEAQ. The CDR3 is CARRGPGRIFYGYTF. As DNA, the CDR3 is TGTGCCAGGCGTGGACCGGGACGGATCTTCTATGGCTACACCTTC.

CDR3 nucleotide sequence: TGTGCCAGCAGCTTTGACTGGGAGACCCAGTACTTC. Residues: CASSFDWETQYF. This sequence joins TRBV5-6 and TRBJ2-5; D ambiguous. The CDR3 contains 12 residues. V lost 2 bases to trimming and J lost 5 bases, with 7 bases between them. Germline CDR1 is SGHDT and CDR2 is YYEEEE.

This chain links TRBV7-2 with TRBJ1-2; D is undetermined. Trimming removed 2 bases at V and 2 bases at J, with 9 bases between. CDR3 length: 14 residues. Germline CDR1 and CDR2: SGHTA and FQGNSA. CDR3 amino acids: CASSLPPGNYGYTF. CDR3 nucleotide sequence: TGTGCCAGCAGCTTACCTCCGGGAAACTATGGCTACACCTTC.

The chain combines TRBV7-2 with TRBJ2-1, with 9 positions matching TRBD2. There are 15 residues in the CDR3. In germline, CDR1 is SGHTA, CDR2 FQGNSA. J was trimmed by 4 bases and V by 2 bases; bases with no gene match: 3. In nucleotides, the CDR3 is TGTGCCAGCAGCTTATCGCTAGCGGGGTACAATGAGCAGTTCTTC. This gives the protein CASSLSLAGYNEQFF. The whole variable domain, remainder taken from reference TRBV7-2 and TRBJ2-1, is GAGVSQSPSNKVTEKGKDVELRCDPISGHTALYWYRQSLGQGLEFLIYFQGNSAPDKSGLPSDRFSAERTGGSVSTLTIQRTQQEDSAVYLCASSLSLAGYNEQFFGPGTRLTVL.

The chain has TRBV18 and TRBJ2-7; D is undetermined. CDR3 size: 14 residues. Trimming pared 3 bases from V and 5 bases from J, leaving 14 bases between. Germline CDR1 reads KGHSH; CDR2 reads LQKENI. The CDR3: CASSPLTRVNEQYF. CDR3 coding DNA: TGTGCCAGCTCACCTCTGACCCGTGTCAACGAGCAGTACTTC.

V gene TRBV7-2 combines with J gene TRBJ2-7; no firm D call. Germline CDR1 is SGHTA and CDR2 is FQGNSA. The CDR3 covers 15 residues. The germline V and J ends were trimmed by 1 base and 2 bases, with 12 bases remaining between them. CDR3 nucleotide sequence: TGTGCCAGCAGCTTAGGCTTGGCGGCAACCTACGAGCAGTACTTC. This translates into CASSLGLAATYEQYF.